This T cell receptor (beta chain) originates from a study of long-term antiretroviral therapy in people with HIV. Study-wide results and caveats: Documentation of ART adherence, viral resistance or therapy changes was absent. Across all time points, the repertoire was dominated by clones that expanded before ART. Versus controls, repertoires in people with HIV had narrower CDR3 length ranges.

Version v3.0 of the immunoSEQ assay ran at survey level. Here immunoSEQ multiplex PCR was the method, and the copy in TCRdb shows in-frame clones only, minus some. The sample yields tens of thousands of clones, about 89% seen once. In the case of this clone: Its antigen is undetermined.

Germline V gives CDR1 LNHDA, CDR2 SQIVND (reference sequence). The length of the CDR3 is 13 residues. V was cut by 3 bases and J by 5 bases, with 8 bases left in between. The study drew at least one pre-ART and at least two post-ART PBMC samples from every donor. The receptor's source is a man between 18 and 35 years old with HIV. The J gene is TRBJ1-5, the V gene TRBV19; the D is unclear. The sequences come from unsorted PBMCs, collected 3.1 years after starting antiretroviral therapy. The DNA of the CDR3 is TGTGCCAGTAGTATTAGTCCATATCAGCCCCAGCATTTT. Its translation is CASSISPYQPQHF.